The 10 T cell receptor beta chains in this list originate from one sample, sequenced in a study of CD8 T cells in Susac syndrome. An input of roughly 0.45 to 1 ug of RNA was subjected to reverse transcription using random hexamers. Each CDR3 protein gets one entry after TCRdb re-called the immunoSEQ multiplex PCR reads with MiXCR. The repertoire includes 120,000 to 150,000 distinct CDR3 sequences, nearly 97% of them detected once, and 0.084% sits in the top ten. The sequenced sample was CD4+ T cells from PBMCs. All receptors derive from a human donor with Susac syndrome.

The chain uses TRBV24-1 and TRBJ2-3; D is undetermined. Germline CDR1 and CDR2: KGHDR and SFDVKD. This CDR3 comprises 14 residues. Trimming cost V 0 bases and J 3 bases, with 6 bases left between them. CDR3 nucleotide sequence: TGTGCCACCAGTGATTTGTTCCGGACAGATACGCAGTATTTT. As protein: CATSDLFRTDTQYF.

The V and J genes are TRBV6-6 and TRBJ2-1; TRBD2 aligns across 12 bases. This CDR3 contains 14 residues. V gave up 7 bases and J gave up 6 bases; unmatched junction bases: 4. CDR1 MNHNY and CDR2 SVGAGI come from the germline V gene (reference sequence). CDR3 nucleotide sequence: TGTGCCAGCACACTAGCGGGAGGCTTCAATGAGCAGTTCTTC. Amino acid sequence: CASTLAGGFNEQFF.

This chain joins TRBV29-1 and TRBJ1-2, with a weak D call TRBD1 (5 bases). Trimming cost V 4 bases and J 6 bases, with 9 bases left between them. This CDR3 comprises 11 residues. In germline, CDR1 is SQVTM, CDR2 ANQGSEA. This CDR3 is CSVVAGHGYTF. The CDR3 DNA sequence: TGCAGCGTTGTTGCGGGACATGGCTACACCTTC.

The chain is built from TRBV7-2 and TRBJ2-3, with 9 bases aligning to TRBD2. V was pared by 5 bases and J by 3 bases, with 6 bases of the junction left unmatched. CDR3 length: 15 amino acids. From germline, CDR1 is SGHTA and CDR2 FQGNSA. The CDR3 DNA reads TGTGCCAGCAGCCCGTATAGCGGGAGAACAGATACGCAGTATTTT. Its protein product is CASSPYSGRTDTQYF.

The J gene is TRBJ1-1, the V gene TRBV12-3 or TRBV12-4, with no clear D. The length of the CDR3 is 12 residues. Trimming pared 5 bases from V and 6 bases from J, leaving 10 bases between. The CDR3 DNA sequence: TGTGCCAGCAGTGACCCTCCCGCTGAAGCTTTCTTT. Translation gives CASSDPPAEAFF.

The chain uses TRBV6-6 and TRBJ2-4; 14 bases fit TRBD2. The trim removed 6 bases at V and 8 bases at J, leaving 9 bases unmatched. The CDR3 contains 16 residues. CDR1 is MNHNY, CDR2 SVGAGI, per germline (reference sequence). CDR3 sequence reads: CASRRETSGGADIQYF. CDR3 coding DNA: TGTGCCAGCAGGCGTGAGACTAGCGGGGGGGCAGACATTCAGTACTTC.

The chain links TRBV20-1 to TRBJ1-5; perhaps TRBD1 as D (6 bases). V lost 6 bases, J lost 3 bases, and 12 bases lay in between. CDR3 length equals 13 residues. Germline loops: CDR1 DFQATT, CDR2 SNEGSKA (reference sequence). The DNA for the CDR3 is TGCAGTGCCTCAGGACAGACCAATCAGCCCCAGCATTTT. Translated: CSASGQTNQPQHF.

V and J are TRBV3-1 and TRBJ2-1; D call uncertain. The CDR3 sequence is 13 residues long. CDR1 is LGHDT, CDR2 YNNKEL, per germline (reference sequence). Trimming removed 3 bases from V and 7 bases from J, with 10 bases in between. The CDR3 bases are TGTGCCAGCAGCCAGGGAAGATTGAATGAGCAGTTCTTC. Translation gives CASSQGRLNEQFF.

This chain links TRBV29-1 with TRBJ1-1; 10 nucleotides match TRBD1. Germline assignment: CDR1 SQVTM and CDR2 ANQGSEA. This CDR3 comprises 19 residues. The ends lost 7 bases at V and 0 bases at J; junction bases unmatched: 20. DNA of the CDR3: TGCAGCGCCGGGCGGGGGACAGGGGACCGACCCTACATGAACACTGAAGCTTTCTTT. Translating it yields CSAGRGTGDRPYMNTEAFF. Together with reference TRBV29-1 and TRBJ1-1, the CDR3 gives the full variable domain: SAVISQKPSRDICQRGTSLTIQCQVDSQVTMMFWYRQQPGQSLTLIATANQGSEATYESGFVIDKFPISRPNLTFSTLTVSNMSPEDSSIYLCSAGRGTGDRPYMNTEAFFGQGTRLTVV.

The chain joins TRBV6-1 to TRBJ1-1; TRBD1 might be the D (6 bases). Germline V CDR1 and CDR2: MNHNS, SASEGT. Trimming stripped 1 base from V and 1 base from J, with 13 bases between. The CDR3 is 16 amino acids. The CDR3 region has the DNA TGTGCCAGCAGTGAAGGGACAGTACACCGGAACACTGAAGCTTTCTTT. This codes for CASSEGTVHRNTEAFF.